This section outlines one T cell receptor beta chain sequence together with its context. The source of the sample is a study of blood T cell repertoires in COVID-19. Turning to the study itself: Samples taken during acute and convalescent COVID-19 were collected in the United States, Italy and Spain.

In the authors' workflow: The assay estimated nucleated cells by amplifying reference gene primers. TCRdb's table, derived via immunoSEQ multiplex PCR, lists solely in-frame clones and lacks some. That table is the source of V, J and clone size, and D and trimming were worked out from the DNA. The repertoire includes roughly 260,000 clones, 87% of them detected once, and around 2.2% sits in the top ten. The V end lost 4 bases, the J end lost 3 bases, and 10 bases lay between the germline ends. This CDR3 spans 14 amino acids. The germline V gene has CDR1 SGHTA and CDR2 FQGNSA. Source material: peripheral blood. This TCR derives from a woman in her forties or fifties who had recovered from COVID-19. The V call is TRBV7-2, the J call TRBJ1-3; D ambiguous. DNA for the CDR3: TGTGCCAGCAGCTCCTACGGGAATGGAAACACCATATATTTT. As protein: CASSSYGNGNTIYF. Filled out from reference TRBV7-2 and TRBJ1-3, the complete variable domain reads GAGVSQSPSNKVTEKGKDVELRCDPISGHTALYWYRQSLGQGLEFLIYFQGNSAPDKSGLPSDRFSAERTGGSVSTLTIQRTQQEDSAVYLCASSSYGNGNTIYFGEGSWLTVV.